This T cell receptor beta chain is drawn from a study of beta chain features in type 1 diabetes. Study-wide background: All of the samples together had 85 million to 140 million sorted cells examined. Study results and caveats: Among patients with Type 1 diabetes, TCRB CDR3s were moderately but significantly shorter in every one of the four CD4+ subsets. Cells with high TCR expression could be over-represented by cDNA sequencing.

As every portion of the isolated RNA was reverse transcribed, the sequencing read expressed TCRB transcripts. Sequencing was performed with immunoSEQ multiplex PCR; in TCRdb, only in-frame clones are kept and a portion is missing. The sample lists roughly 330,000 clones; approximately 11% were seen once. A word on this clone: What it binds is unknown.

The V gene's germline CDR1 is SQVTM and CDR2 ANQGSEA. This CDR3 is 13 amino acids long. With 6 bases removed from V and 2 bases from J, the gap between germline ends came to 14 bases. The TCR was taken from a woman in her twenties or thirties in good health. Sequencing used naive CD4+ T cells from blood. V gene TRBV29-1 combines with J gene TRBJ2-7, with D perhaps matching TRBD2 (5 bases). CDR3 region: CSVSRDGPYEQYF. CDR3 sequence (DNA): TGCAGCGTCTCCCGGGATGGCCCCTACGAGCAGTACTTC.